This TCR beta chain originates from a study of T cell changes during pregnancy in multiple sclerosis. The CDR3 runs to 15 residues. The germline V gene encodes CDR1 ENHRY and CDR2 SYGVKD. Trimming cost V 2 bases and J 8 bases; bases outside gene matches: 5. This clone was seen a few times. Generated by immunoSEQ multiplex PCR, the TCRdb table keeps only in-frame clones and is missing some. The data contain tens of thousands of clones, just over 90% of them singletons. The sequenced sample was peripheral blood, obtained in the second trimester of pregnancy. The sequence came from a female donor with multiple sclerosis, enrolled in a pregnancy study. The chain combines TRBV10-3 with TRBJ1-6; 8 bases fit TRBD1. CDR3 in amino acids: CAISEGDRWDSPLHF. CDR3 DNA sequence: TGTGCCATCAGTGAGGGGGACAGGTGGGATTCACCCCTCCACTTT.